This T cell receptor (beta chain) originates from a study of OX40 agonist ivuxolimab in advanced cancers. Study background: At around 81% male, the cohort had a mean age of about 60 years, ranging from roughly 20 to 90.

Note on this clone: Antigen unknown.

Only in-frame clones appear in the TCRdb table, and some are missing; sequencing was by immunoSEQ multiplex PCR. The sample yields about 140,000 clones, approximately 94% seen once. Study-wide results and caveats: There was clonal expansion of CD4+ and CD8+ blood T cells by week 6 at 0.1 to 3.0 mg/kg.

The sequencing here drew on CD4+ or CD8+ T cells sorted from blood, taken in a trial of the OX40 agonist ivuxolimab. The TCR sequence derives from an adult with an advanced solid tumor such as melanoma, head and neck, liver or kidney cancer.

CDR3 DNA: TGTGCCAGCAGCTCACATAGATCGGACAGGGGGCCCTTTGGCTACACCTTC. Protein: CASSSHRSDRGPFGYTF. The chain uses TRBV7-2 and TRBJ1-2; 11 bases fit TRBD1. Germline V gene lookup returns CDR1 SGHTA and CDR2 FQGNSA. The CDR3 consists of 17 residues. The V and J ends lost 4 bases and 7 bases, in that order; junction bases with no gene match: 14.